This TCR beta chain originates from a study of cytotoxic CD8 clonotypes in ibrutinib-treated CLL. PBMCs were cryopreserved, and 1.5 to 2 micrograms of genomic DNA from them went into TCR beta libraries. Study conclusions and caveats: Clonality was elevated at ibrutinib response and had returned toward baseline at progression. Lymph node repertoires were not studied, and sampling times were unmatched.

Trimming cost V 6 bases and J 3 bases, with 13 bases left between them. Per germline, CDR1 SNHLY and CDR2 FYNNEI. This CDR3 comprises 14 residues. Remarks on this clone: What it binds is not known.

Assay used: immunoSEQ multiplex PCR; TCRdb lists only in-frame clones, some missing. Of about 84,000 clones listed, more than 70% were seen once; the top ten hold under 6%. Sequences were derived from PBMCs, sampled before ibrutinib treatment. The receptor was derived from a human donor with chronic lymphocytic leukemia. This rearrangement joins TRBV2 to TRBJ2-3; D possibly corresponds to TRBD1 (6 bases). The CDR3 DNA is TGTGCCAGCAGCCGGCAGGGGATTACAGATACGCAGTATTTT. Translated: CASSRQGITDTQYF.